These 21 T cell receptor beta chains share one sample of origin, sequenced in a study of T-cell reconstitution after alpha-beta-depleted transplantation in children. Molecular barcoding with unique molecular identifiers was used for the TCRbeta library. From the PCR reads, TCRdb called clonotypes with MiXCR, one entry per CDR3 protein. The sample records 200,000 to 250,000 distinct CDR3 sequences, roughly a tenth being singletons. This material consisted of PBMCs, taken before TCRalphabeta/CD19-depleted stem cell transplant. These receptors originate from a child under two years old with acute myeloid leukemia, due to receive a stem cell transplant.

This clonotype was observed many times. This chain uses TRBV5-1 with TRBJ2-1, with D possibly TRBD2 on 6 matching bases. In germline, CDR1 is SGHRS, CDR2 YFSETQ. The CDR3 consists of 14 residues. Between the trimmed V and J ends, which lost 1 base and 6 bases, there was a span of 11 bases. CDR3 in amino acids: CASSLRDLTNEQFF. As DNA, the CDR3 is TGCGCCAGCAGCTTGAGGGACTTGACCAATGAGCAGTTCTTC.

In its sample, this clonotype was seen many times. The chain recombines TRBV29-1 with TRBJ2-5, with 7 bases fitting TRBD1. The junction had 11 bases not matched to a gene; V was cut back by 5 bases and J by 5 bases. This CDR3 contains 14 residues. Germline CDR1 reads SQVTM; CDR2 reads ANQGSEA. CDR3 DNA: TGCAGCGTTATTCCGGGACAGCCGTGGGAGACCCAGTACTTC. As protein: CSVIPGQPWETQYF.

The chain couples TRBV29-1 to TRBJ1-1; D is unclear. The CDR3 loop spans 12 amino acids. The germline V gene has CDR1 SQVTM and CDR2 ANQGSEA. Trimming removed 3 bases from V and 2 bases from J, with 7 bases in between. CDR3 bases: TGCAGCGTTGACGGGCTTAACACTGAAGCTTTCTTT. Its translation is CSVDGLNTEAFF.

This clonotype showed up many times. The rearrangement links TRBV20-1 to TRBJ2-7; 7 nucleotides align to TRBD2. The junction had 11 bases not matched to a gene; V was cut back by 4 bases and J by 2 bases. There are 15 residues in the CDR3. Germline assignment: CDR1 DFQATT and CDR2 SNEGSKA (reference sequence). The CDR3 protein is CSAIPHLRETYEQYF. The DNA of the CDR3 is TGCAGTGCTATACCCCACTTGCGGGAGACCTACGAGCAGTACTTC.

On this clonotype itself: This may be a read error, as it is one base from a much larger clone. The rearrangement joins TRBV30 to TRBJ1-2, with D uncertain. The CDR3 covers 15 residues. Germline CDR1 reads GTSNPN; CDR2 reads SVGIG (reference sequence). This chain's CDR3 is CAWSVRDLGYYGDTF. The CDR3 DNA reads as TGTGCCTGGAGTGTACGAGACTTAGGGTACTATGGCGACACCTTC.

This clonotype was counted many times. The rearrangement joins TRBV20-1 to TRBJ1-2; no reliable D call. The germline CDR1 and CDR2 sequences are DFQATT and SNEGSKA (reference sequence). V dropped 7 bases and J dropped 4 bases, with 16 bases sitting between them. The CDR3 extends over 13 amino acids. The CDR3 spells CSVPTAWIYGYTF. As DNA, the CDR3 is TGCAGTGTCCCGACCGCCTGGATCTATGGCTACACCTTC.

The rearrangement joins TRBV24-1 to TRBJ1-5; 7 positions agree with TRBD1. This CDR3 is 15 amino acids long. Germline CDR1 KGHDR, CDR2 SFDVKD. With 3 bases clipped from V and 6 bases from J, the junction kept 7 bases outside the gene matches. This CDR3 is CATSDPRQGGQPQHF. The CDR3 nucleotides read TGTGCCACCAGTGATCCCCGACAGGGTGGTCAGCCCCAGCATTTT.

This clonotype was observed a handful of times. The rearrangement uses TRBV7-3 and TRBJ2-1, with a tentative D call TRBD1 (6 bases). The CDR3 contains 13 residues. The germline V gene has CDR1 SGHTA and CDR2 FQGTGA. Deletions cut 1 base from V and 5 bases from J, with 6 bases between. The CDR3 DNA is TGTGCCAGCAGCTTAAGACAGGACAATGAGCAGTTCTTC. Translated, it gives CASSLRQDNEQFF.

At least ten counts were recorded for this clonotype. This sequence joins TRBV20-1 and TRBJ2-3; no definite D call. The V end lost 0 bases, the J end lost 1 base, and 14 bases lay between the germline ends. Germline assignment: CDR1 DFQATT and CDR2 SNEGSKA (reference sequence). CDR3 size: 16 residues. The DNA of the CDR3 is TGCAGTGCTAGAGATTTACTGGGAACACGCACAGATACGCAGTATTTT. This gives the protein CSARDLLGTRTDTQYF.

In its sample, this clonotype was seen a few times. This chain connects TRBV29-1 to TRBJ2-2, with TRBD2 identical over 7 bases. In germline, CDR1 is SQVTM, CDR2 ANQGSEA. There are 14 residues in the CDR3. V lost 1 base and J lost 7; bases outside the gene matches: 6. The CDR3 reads CSVEGGSDVGELFF. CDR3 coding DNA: TGCAGCGTTGAAGGCGGGAGTGATGTCGGGGAGCTGTTTTTT.

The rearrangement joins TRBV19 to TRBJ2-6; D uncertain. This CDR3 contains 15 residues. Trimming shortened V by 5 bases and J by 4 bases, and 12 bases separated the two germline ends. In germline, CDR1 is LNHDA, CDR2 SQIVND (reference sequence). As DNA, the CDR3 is TGTGCCAGTAGTGTAAGCTCCTCGGGGGCCAACGTCCTGACTTTC. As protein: CASSVSSSGANVLTF.

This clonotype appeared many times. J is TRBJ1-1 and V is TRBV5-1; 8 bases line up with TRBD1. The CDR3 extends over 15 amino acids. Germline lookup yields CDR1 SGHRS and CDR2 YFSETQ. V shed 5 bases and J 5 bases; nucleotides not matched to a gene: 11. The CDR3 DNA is TGCGCCAGCAGACCGAATAATAACAGGGGGACTGAAGCTTTCTTT. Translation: CASRPNNNRGTEAFF.

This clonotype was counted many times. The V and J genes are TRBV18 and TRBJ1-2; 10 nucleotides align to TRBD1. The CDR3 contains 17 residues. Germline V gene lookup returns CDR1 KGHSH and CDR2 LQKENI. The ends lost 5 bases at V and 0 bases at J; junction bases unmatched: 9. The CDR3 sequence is CASSRGTGETTNYGYTF. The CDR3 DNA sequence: TGTGCCAGCTCAAGAGGGACAGGGGAGACTACTAACTATGGCTACACCTTC.

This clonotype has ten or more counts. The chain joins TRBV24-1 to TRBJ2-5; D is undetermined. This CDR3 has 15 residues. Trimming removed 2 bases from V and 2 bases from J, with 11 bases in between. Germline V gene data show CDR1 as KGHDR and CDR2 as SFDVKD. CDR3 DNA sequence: TGTGCCACCAGTGATTCCTTTGACGGGCAAGAGACCCAGTACTTC. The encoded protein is CATSDSFDGQETQYF.

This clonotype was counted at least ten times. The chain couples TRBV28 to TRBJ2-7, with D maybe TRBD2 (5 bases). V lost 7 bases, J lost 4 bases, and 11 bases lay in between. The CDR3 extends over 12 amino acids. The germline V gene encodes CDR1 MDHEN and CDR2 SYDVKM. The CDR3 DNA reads TGTGCCAGCAACCGCGGGTGGTACGAGCAGTACTTC. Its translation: CASNRGWYEQYF.

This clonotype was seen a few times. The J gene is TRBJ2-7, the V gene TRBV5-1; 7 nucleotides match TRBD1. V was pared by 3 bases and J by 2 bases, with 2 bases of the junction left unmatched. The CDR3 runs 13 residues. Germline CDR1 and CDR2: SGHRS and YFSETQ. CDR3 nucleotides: TGCGCCAGCAGCTGGGACAGCCCCTACGAGCAGTACTTC. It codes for CASSWDSPYEQYF.

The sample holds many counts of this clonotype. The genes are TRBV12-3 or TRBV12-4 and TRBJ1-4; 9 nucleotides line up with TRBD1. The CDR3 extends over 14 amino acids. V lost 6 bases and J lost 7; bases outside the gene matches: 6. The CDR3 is CASRSGQGFEKLFF. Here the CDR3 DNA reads TGTGCCAGCAGGTCGGGACAGGGTTTTGAAAAACTGTTTTTT.

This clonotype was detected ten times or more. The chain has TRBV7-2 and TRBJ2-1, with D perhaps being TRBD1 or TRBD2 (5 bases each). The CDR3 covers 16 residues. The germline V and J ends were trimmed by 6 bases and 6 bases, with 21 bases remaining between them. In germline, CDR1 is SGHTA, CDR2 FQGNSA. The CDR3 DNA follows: TGTGCCAGCAGTTCCGCAGGGACCGCCGGAGGCAATGAGCAGTTCTTC. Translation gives CASSSAGTAGGNEQFF.

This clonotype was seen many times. The CDR3 DNA is TGTGCCAGCAGTTCCTCGGGAGAGCAGTACTTC. This sequence encodes CASSSSGEQYF. This sequence joins TRBV7-3 and TRBJ2-7, with D tentatively TRBD2 (5 bases). This CDR3 comprises 11 residues. Trimming removed 6 bases from V and 7 bases from J, with 10 bases in between. The V gene's germline CDR1 is SGHTA and CDR2 FQGTGA.

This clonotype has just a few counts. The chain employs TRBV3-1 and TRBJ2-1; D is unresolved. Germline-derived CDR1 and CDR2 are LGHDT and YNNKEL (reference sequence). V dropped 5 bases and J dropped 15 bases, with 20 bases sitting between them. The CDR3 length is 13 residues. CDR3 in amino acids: CASSSAEFLALFF. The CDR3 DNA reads TGTGCCAGCAGCTCAGCCGAGTTCCTCGCTTTGTTCTTC.

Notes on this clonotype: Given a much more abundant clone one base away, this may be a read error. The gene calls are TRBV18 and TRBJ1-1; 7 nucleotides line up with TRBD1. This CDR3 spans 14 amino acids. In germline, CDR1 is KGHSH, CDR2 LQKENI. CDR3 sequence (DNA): TGTGTCAGCTCACTACGGACAGGACCGAACACTGAAGCTTTT. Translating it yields CVSSLRTGPNTEAF.